Each of the 15 T cell receptor beta chains below was sequenced from the same sample in a study of blood T cell repertoires in COVID-19. Clones were read by immunoSEQ multiplex PCR, and TCRdb kept only the in-frame ones, dropping some. The data hold some 400,000 clones, with around 87% observed a single time. The specimen was PBMCs or T cells enriched from blood (not recorded which). All receptors derive from a man under 40 who had recovered from COVID-19.

The V call is TRBV3-1 (or the pseudogene TRBV3-2), the J call TRBJ2-3, with 11 positions matching TRBD2. The CDR3 has 17 amino acids. V lost 1 base, J lost 2 bases, and 5 bases stayed unmatched. CDR1 and CDR2 from the germline V gene are LGHDT and YNNKEL (reference sequence). The CDR3 reads CASSQGLAGGITDTQYF. The DNA for the CDR3 is TGTGCCAGCAGCCAAGGGCTAGCGGGGGGAATCACAGATACGCAGTATTTT.

The rearrangement uses TRBV9 and TRBJ2-3; 11 bases match TRBD2. The V and J ends lost 4 bases and 2 bases, in that order; junction bases with no gene match: 12. The CDR3 has 18 residues. The germline gives CDR1 SGDLS, CDR2 YYNGEE. In DNA, the CDR3 is TGTGCCAGCAGCTCTAGTAAGAAACTAGCGGGAGACACAGATACGCAGTATTTT. Translating it yields CASSSSKKLAGDTDTQYF. Supplemented by reference TRBV9 and TRBJ2-3, the full variable domain reads DSGVTQTPKHLITATGQRVTLRCSPRSGDLSVYWYQQSLDQGLQFLIQYYNGEERAKGNILERFSAQQFPDLHSELNLSSLELGDSALYFCASSSSKKLAGDTDTQYFGPGTRLTVL.

The rearrangement uses TRBV27 and TRBJ1-1, with D perhaps matching TRBD1 (5 bases). Trimming removed 6 bases from V and 5 bases from J, with 13 bases in between. The CDR3 is made up of 13 amino acids. Germline CDR1 reads MNHEY; CDR2 reads SMNVEV (reference sequence). CDR3 nucleotide sequence: TGTGCCAGCAGCTTCAGGGCGATGACTGAAGCTTTCTTT. Translation: CASSFRAMTEAFF.

A single count supports this clone. The chain uses TRBV29-1 and TRBJ2-5; the match to TRBD2 covers 9 bases. Germline loops: CDR1 SQVTM, CDR2 ANQGSEA. This CDR3 is 13 amino acids long. Trimming cost V 5 bases and J 5 bases; bases outside gene matches: 6. The CDR3 sequence is CSVRSSGAETQYF. CDR3 in DNA: TGCAGCGTTAGGTCTAGCGGGGCTGAGACCCAGTACTTC.

This chain uses TRBV7-8 with TRBJ1-2; D uncertain. This CDR3 is built from 14 residues. V shed 5 bases and J shed 0 bases, with 10 bases lying between them. CDR1 is SGHVS, CDR2 FQNEAQ, per germline. The CDR3 sequence: CASSPRRSNYGYTF. The CDR3 DNA reads as TGTGCCAGCAGCCCACGGAGGTCTAACTATGGCTACACCTTC. Full variable domain (outside the CDR3, taken from reference TRBV7-8 and TRBJ1-2): GAGVSQSPRYKVAKRGQDVALRCDPISGHVSLFWYQQALGQGPEFLTYFQNEAQLDKSGLPSDRFFAERPEGSVSTLKIQRTQQEDSAVYLCASSPRRSNYGYTFGSGTRLTVV.

This clone was observed a single time. The genes are TRBV24-1 and TRBJ1-6; 9 bases match TRBD1. The CDR3 length is 17 residues. After removal of 1 base from V and 7 bases from J, the junction contained 7 bases not matched to a gene. In germline, CDR1 is KGHDR, CDR2 SFDVKD. The CDR3 DNA follows: TGTGCCACCAGTGATTTTTGGGGACAGGGAATAAATTCACCCCTCCACTTT. This encodes CATSDFWGQGINSPLHF.

This clone was seen only a few times. This chain joins TRBV25-1 and TRBJ1-2, with D unresolved. Germline-derived CDR1 and CDR2 are MGHDK and SYGVNS. The CDR3 sequence is 12 residues long. The germline V and J ends were trimmed by 4 bases and 0 bases, with 3 bases remaining between them. In DNA form, the CDR3 reads TGTGCCAGCAGTGTAGCTAACTATGGCTACACCTTC. Its protein is CASSVANYGYTF.

The rearrangement joins TRBV27 to TRBJ2-7, with a tentative D call TRBD1 (6 bases). The CDR3 spans 17 residues. The V gene's germline CDR1 is MNHEY and CDR2 SMNVEV (reference sequence). Trimming left V 6 bases short and J 6 bases short, with 27 bases between. For the CDR3, the DNA is TGTGCCAGCAGCACCTCCATGAGGGGCAGGGGTAGAGGCGAGCAGTACTTC. Translated, it gives CASSTSMRGRGRGEQYF.

The chain is built from TRBV7-8 and TRBJ2-2; 9 bases fit TRBD1. From germline, CDR1 is SGHVS and CDR2 FQNEAQ. V trimming: 5 bases; J trimming: 1 base; junction bases outside the gene matches: 8. The CDR3 loop spans 17 amino acids. The CDR3 DNA sequence: TGTGCCAGCAGCCCTCCCCCGGGACAGGGGAACACCGGGGAGCTGTTTTTT. As protein: CASSPPPGQGNTGELFF.

The rearrangement joins TRBV9 to TRBJ1-1, with a weak D call TRBD1 (6 bases). V lost 5 bases and J 8 bases, leaving 13 bases between the germline ends. Germline CDR1 and CDR2: SGDLS and YYNGEE. The CDR3 spans 12 residues. The CDR3 DNA is TGTGCCAGCAGTCTGGGGGGGGCGGAAGCTTTCTTT. It specifies CASSLGGAEAFF.

This clone has only one observation. The chain has TRBV4-1 and TRBJ1-2; perhaps TRBD1 as D (5 bases). The CDR3 consists of 16 residues. CDR1 is MGHRA, CDR2 YSYEKL, per germline. V was cut by 1 base and J by 4 bases, with 16 bases left in between. The CDR3 reads CASSQVSTDIAYGYTF. The CDR3 region has the DNA TGCGCCAGCAGCCAAGTTTCGACAGACATCGCCTATGGCTACACCTTC.

The chain has TRBV30 and TRBJ1-2, with D perhaps matching TRBD1 (6 bases). Germline V gives CDR1 GTSNPN, CDR2 SVGIG (reference sequence). The CDR3 extends over 13 amino acids. Trimming pared 2 bases from V and 8 bases from J, leaving 15 bases between. The CDR3 nucleotides are TGTGCCTGGAGTCATACAGGGAGTTGGGGCTACACCTTC. Translated: CAWSHTGSWGYTF.

The chain recombines TRBV19 with TRBJ1-1, with a possible D match to TRBD1 (5 bases). This CDR3 has 15 amino acids. Trimming stripped 9 bases from V and 3 bases from J, with 20 bases between. The V gene's germline CDR1 is LNHDA and CDR2 SQIVND (reference sequence). CDR3 in DNA: TGTGCCAGCAGCAGTGGGTGGGGCTTGCACACTGAAGCTTTCTTT. Its protein product is CASSSGWGLHTEAFF.

The genes are TRBV19 and TRBJ1-2; no reliable D call. The CDR3 has 14 amino acids. The germline CDR1 and CDR2 sequences are LNHDA and SQIVND (reference sequence). Trimming removed 3 bases at V and 0 bases at J, with 8 bases between. CDR3 sequence: CASSMRQSNYGYTF. The CDR3 DNA reads as TGTGCCAGTAGTATGAGACAATCTAACTATGGCTACACCTTC.

CDR3 region: CASTTTGGHGYTF. As DNA, the CDR3 is TGCGCCAGCACAACAACAGGGGGCCACGGCTACACCTTC. V usage is TRBV4-1 and J usage is TRBJ1-2; 9 nucleotides line up with TRBD1. J was trimmed by 8 bases and V by 7 bases; bases with no gene match: 8. Germline loops: CDR1 MGHRA, CDR2 YSYEKL. The CDR3 has 13 residues.